A single sample gave rise to the 19 T cell receptor beta chains below, sequenced in a study of control samples from healthy donors and cancer patients (dated by TCRdb to 2018 to 2021). Library preparation was by the immunoSEQ multiplex PCR assay. Here the immuneACCESS table is served through TCRdb, limited to in-frame sequences with V and J called. Missing clones are a known gap in these copies; in checked studies unresolved V genes cover under half, and the rest lacks a known reason. This sample gives approximately 28,000 clones in total; roughly nine tenths of them show up just once. The top ten hold about 12% of the sample. Sequenced: PBMCs. Receptors originate from a man aged 45-65 years with lung cancer.

V and J are TRBV28 and TRBJ1-6; D remains unclear. The V gene's germline CDR1 is MDHEN and CDR2 SYDVKM. This CDR3 is 14 amino acids long. Trimming removed 8 bases from V and 5 bases from J, with 13 bases in between. The CDR3 DNA follows: TGTGCCAGCCTCCCGCCCAGTAATAATTCACCCCTCCACTTT. Translating it yields CASLPPSNNSPLHF.

The rearrangement links TRBV9 to TRBJ2-2; D may be TRBD2 (6 bases). CDR1 SGDLS and CDR2 YYNGEE come from the germline V gene. The CDR3 runs 15 residues. V dropped 7 bases and J dropped 6 bases, with 19 bases sitting between them. The DNA of the CDR3 is TGTGCCAGCCGGGGACTCCTCCACGCTGCCGGGGAGCTGTTTTTT. It specifies CASRGLLHAAGELFF.

The chain links TRBV7-2 to TRBJ2-7, with D tentatively TRBD2 (5 bases). Trimming shortened V by 4 bases and J by 6 bases, and 10 bases separated the two germline ends. The CDR3 is made up of 12 amino acids. CDR1 SGHTA and CDR2 FQGNSA come from the germline V gene. CDR3: CASSSSGIEQYF. The CDR3 DNA sequence: TGTGCCAGCAGCTCTTCGGGAATCGAGCAGTACTTC.

The gene calls are TRBV3-1 (or the pseudogene TRBV3-2) and TRBJ1-2; D gene unclear. This CDR3 is 14 amino acids long. CDR1 and CDR2 (germline): LGHDT, YNNKEL (reference sequence). Trimming took off 0 bases at V and 8 bases at J, with 13 bases between the two ends. The CDR3, as DNA: TGTGCCAGCAGCCAAGATTCCGGACGTAGCGGCTACACCTTC. It codes for CASSQDSGRSGYTF.

CDR3 in amino acids: CASIGQGGNTIYF. DNA of the CDR3: TGTGCCAGTATTGGACAGGGAGGAAACACCATATATTTT. The rearrangement uses TRBV19 and TRBJ1-3, with TRBD1 matching over 8 bases. CDR1 is LNHDA and CDR2 is SQIVND in the germline V gene (reference sequence). V was clipped by 7 bases and J by 4 bases; unmatched bases: 3. There are 13 residues in the CDR3.

This chain connects TRBV5-4 to TRBJ2-3; 7 nucleotides match TRBD1. Germline assignment: CDR1 SGHNT and CDR2 YYREEE (reference sequence). V shed 4 bases and J 0 bases; nucleotides not matched to a gene: 2. The CDR3 runs to 14 residues. This chain's CDR3 is CASSTQGSTDTQYF. CDR3 DNA sequence: TGTGCCAGCAGCACACAGGGGAGCACAGATACGCAGTATTTT.

The V gene is TRBV9, the J gene TRBJ2-4, with a possible D match to TRBD2 (7 bases). V lost 0 bases, J lost 16 bases, and 14 bases lay in between. Germline-derived CDR1 and CDR2 are SGDLS and YYNGEE. The CDR3 has 12 residues. The CDR3 loop reads CASSVVGGAQYF. The DNA for the CDR3 is TGTGCCAGCAGCGTAGTAGGGGGGGCCCAATACTTC.

The chain has TRBV7-2 and TRBJ2-2; D could derive from TRBD1 or TRBD2 (6 bases each). The CDR3 length is 16 residues. V was shortened by 5 bases and J by 0 bases, with 13 bases between the two germline ends. CDR1 is SGHTA, CDR2 FQGNSA, per germline. The CDR3 loop reads CASSPGATSNTGELFF. CDR3 bases: TGTGCCAGCAGCCCGGGGGCCACCTCGAACACCGGGGAGCTGTTTTTT.

CDR3 in amino acids: CASSDGPGNYGYTF. CDR3 DNA sequence: TGTGCCAGCAGTGACGGGCCGGGTAACTATGGCTACACCTTC. The gene calls are TRBV6-4 and TRBJ1-2, with D unclear. Germline V gene lookup returns CDR1 MRHNA and CDR2 SNTAGT. V lost 2 bases and J lost 1, with 8 bases in between. This CDR3 contains 14 residues.

The CDR3 DNA sequence: TGTGCCAGTATTGGGACAGCTATGAACACTGAAGCTTTCTTT. Amino acids: CASIGTAMNTEAFF. V and J are TRBV19 and TRBJ1-1; TRBD1 agrees at 7 bases. This CDR3 is 14 amino acids long. The junction had 5 bases not matched to a gene; V was cut back by 7 bases and J by 0 bases. Germline values: CDR1 LNHDA, CDR2 SQIVND (reference sequence).

The rearrangement uses TRBV10-3 and TRBJ2-3; TRBD2 matches at 11 bases. The germline V gene has CDR1 ENHRY and CDR2 SYGVKD. The CDR3 length is 14 residues. V lost 5 bases and J lost 4; bases outside the gene matches: 2. The CDR3 loop is CAISLAGGADTQYF. DNA for the CDR3: TGTGCCATCAGTTTAGCGGGGGGGGCAGATACGCAGTATTTT.

The table lists this clone with a count of one. The chain carries TRBV5-1 and TRBJ2-3; the match to TRBD2 covers 8 bases. The CDR3 consists of 15 residues. Trimming removed 3 bases from V and 2 bases from J; junction bases left unmatched: 5. CDR1 is SGHRS, CDR2 YFSETQ, per germline. Written as DNA, the CDR3 is TGCGCCAGCAGCTCCTTGCGGGGGGCCACAGATACGCAGTATTTT. Protein product: CASSSLRGATDTQYF.

V gene TRBV14 combines with J gene TRBJ1-2; 9 bases fit TRBD1. The CDR3 has 16 amino acids. The germline gives CDR1 SGHDN, CDR2 FVKESK. Trimming removed 3 bases from V and 2 bases from J; junction bases left unmatched: 7. The CDR3 DNA reads as TGTGCCAGCAGCCAGGTCCCCGGACAGGGGAACTATGGCTACACCTTC. It encodes CASSQVPGQGNYGYTF. Variable domain in full (rest from reference TRBV14 and TRBJ1-2): EAGVTQFPSHSVIEKGQTVTLRCDPISGHDNLYWYRRVMGKEIKFLLHFVKESKQDESGMPNNRFLAERTGGTYSTLKVQPAELEDSGVYFCASSQVPGQGNYGYTFGSGTRLTVV.

The J gene is TRBJ1-6, the V gene TRBV28; 10 nucleotides agree with TRBD1. With 10 bases clipped from V and 10 bases from J, the junction kept 13 bases outside the gene matches. The CDR3 loop spans 15 amino acids. Germline V gives CDR1 MDHEN, CDR2 SYDVKM. The CDR3 bases are TGTGCCACAGGGACAGGGGACCCCCTATGGTCACCCCTCCACTTT. Protein: CATGTGDPLWSPLHF.

The J gene is TRBJ2-7, the V gene TRBV20-1; the match to TRBD2 covers 11 bases. Germline V gives CDR1 DFQATT, CDR2 SNEGSKA (reference sequence). J lost 4 bases, V lost 5 bases, and 16 bases had no gene match. This CDR3 contains 17 residues. CDR3 sequence: CSARGLPGTSGTYEQYF. In nucleotides, the CDR3 is TGCAGTGCTCGTGGCCTTCCCGGGACTAGCGGTACTTACGAGCAGTACTTC.

Concerning this clone: One end of the junction varies from germline; a read error may be responsible. This chain uses TRBV18 with TRBJ2-1, with 9 bases lining up with TRBD1. This CDR3 contains 11 residues. Germline CDR1 reads KGHSH; CDR2 reads LQKENI. The CDR3, as DNA: TGTGCCAGCTCAGGCGGGACAGGGTCCCTCTTC. Its protein product is CASSGGTGSLF.

J is TRBJ2-1 and V is TRBV30; tentatively, D is TRBD1 or TRBD2 (6 bases each). The length of the CDR3 is 14 residues. V was pared by 0 bases and J by 4 bases, with 10 bases between. CDR1 and CDR2 from the germline V gene are GTSNPN and SVGIG (reference sequence). The CDR3 protein is CAWSVGGGYNEQFF. The CDR3 nucleotides are TGTGCCTGGAGTGTAGGAGGGGGATACAATGAGCAGTTCTTC.

V gene TRBV6-6 combines with J gene TRBJ1-1; D call uncertain. Germline values: CDR1 MNHNY, CDR2 SVGAGI (reference sequence). Trimming removed 5 bases from V and 3 bases from J, with 10 bases in between. The CDR3 contains 13 residues. The CDR3 nucleotides are TGTGCCAGCAGTCGGAACCAGGACACTGAAGCTTTCTTT. Residues: CASSRNQDTEAFF.

The chain has TRBV24-1 and TRBJ2-2; D is perhaps TRBD1 or TRBD2 (5 bases each). The CDR3 is 15 amino acids. V lost 4 bases to trimming and J lost 1 base, with 9 bases between them. The germline CDR1 and CDR2 sequences are KGHDR and SFDVKD. The CDR3 loop is CATSDSGRNTGELFF. The CDR3 DNA reads as TGTGCCACCAGTGACTCGGGACGGAACACCGGGGAGCTGTTTTTT.